This T cell receptor (beta chain) emerged from a study of blood T cell repertoires in COVID-19. Study context: From T cells, B-cell-depleted T cells, or PBMCs came the material, which was cDNA or gDNA.

The CDR3 spans 13 residues. Germline assignment: CDR1 SGHNT and CDR2 YENEEA. V lost 2 bases and J 3 bases, leaving 7 bases between the germline ends. Source study methods: Counts of nucleated cells, estimated from reference gene primer amplification, were obtained. Here immunoSEQ multiplex PCR was the method, and the copy in TCRdb shows in-frame clones only, minus some. Clone size and V and J calls were adopted from that table, with D and trimming inferred from the DNA. Of about 25,000 clones listed, around 90% are singletons. This clone was recorded a few times. The sequenced material came from peripheral blood. This clonotype was sampled from a man aged 50-59 years with active COVID-19. The rearrangement uses TRBV11-3 and TRBJ1-2, with D possibly matching TRBD1 (6 bases). The CDR3: CASSLRGYYGYTF. CDR3 nucleotides: TGTGCCAGCAGCTTAAGGGGGTACTATGGCTACACCTTC.